A selection of T cell receptor beta chains follows, all from one sample in a study of T-cell memory formation after mild COVID-19. TCRdb analysed the 5' RACE reads with MiXCR anew, one entry per CDR3 protein. Among around 470,000 distinct CDR3 sequences listed, 15% to 20% were seen once. Specimen: PBMCs or a T cell subset sorted from them (not recorded which). The source of these receptors is an adult woman who had mild COVID-19 (a few samples of this study predate the infection). Cell type and time point are not known. CDR3s include the opening cysteine and the closing phenylalanine or tryptophan. The order of the fields is V gene, clone size, D gene, J gene, CDR3 DNA, CDR3 protein. D genes are given only for firm matches. Clone size is given for some rows only: seen once, a few or many times, or a class if the clone is expanded.

>TRBV15|.|.|TRBJ2-3
TGTGCCACCCGCGCTAGCGGCACAGATACGCAGTATTTT
CATRASGTDTQYF
>TRBV5-1|many|.|TRBJ2-2
TGCGCCAGCAGCTTGGGGAACACCGGGGAGCTGTTTTTT
CASSLGNTGELFF
>TRBV5-1|.|.|TRBJ2-5
TGCGCCAGCAGCTTGGAGGTAGTAGGATCGTTGGTAACCGAGACCCAGTACTTC
CASSLEVVGSLVTETQYF
>TRBV20-1|few|.|TRBJ2-3
TGCAGTGCTAGAGATCTTTACGGACAGACACCCACAGATACGCAGTATTTT
CSARDLYGQTPTDTQYF
>TRBV3-1|.|.|TRBJ1-3
TGTGCCAGCAGCCCAAGTAGGAGGGGAAACACCATATATTTT
CASSPSRRGNTIYF
>TRBV7-2|.|TRBD2|TRBJ2-5
TGTGCCAGCAGCTCCGAGGCACTAGCGGAGACCCAGTACTTC
CASSSEALAETQYF
>TRBV12-3/TRBV12-4|.|.|TRBJ2-7
TGTGCCAGCACCCGGGGCAGGGCCTACGAGCAGTACTTC
CASTRGRAYEQYF
>TRBV5-1|few|TRBD2|TRBJ2-3
TGCGCCAGCAGCCCGGGGACTAGCGGGGGGCACACAGATACGCAGTATTTT
CASSPGTSGGHTDTQYF
>TRBV11-3|.|TRBD2|TRBJ2-1
TGTGCCAGCAGCACTAGGGGACTAGCGGGAGGAAGATACAATGAGCAGTTCTTC
CASSTRGLAGGRYNEQFF
>TRBV6-6|few|.|TRBJ1-6
TGTGCCAGCAGTTACTCCCACTTTAATTCACCCCTCCACTTT
CASSYSHFNSPLHF
>TRBV24-1|few|.|TRBJ2-5
TGTGCCACCAGTGACCCCGGACCCTCGCAAGAGACCCAGTACTTC
CATSDPGPSQETQYF
>TRBV29-1|.|.|TRBJ2-7
TGCAGCGTTTACGGGACGAATTCCTACGAGCAGTACTTC
CSVYGTNSYEQYF
>TRBV27|.|TRBD2|TRBJ2-1
TGTGCCAGCAGTTCTGGGACTAGCGGGGGTTACAATGAGCAGTTCTTC
CASSSGTSGGYNEQFF
>TRBV5-1|few|TRBD1|TRBJ2-5
TGCGCCAGCAGCAACCGGGACAGGGGGCGGGAGACCCAGTACTTC
CASSNRDRGRETQYF
>TRBV12-3/TRBV12-4|.|.|TRBJ2-7
TGTGCCAGCAGTTTGTCAGGGGCTTACTACGAGCAGTACTTC
CASSLSGAYYEQYF
>TRBV3-1|.|.|TRBJ2-2
TGTGCCAGCAGCCAATACACCCCCGGGGAGCTGTTTTTT
CASSQYTPGELFF
>TRBV28|few|TRBD1|TRBJ1-2
TGTGCCAGCAGTCCGGGACAGGGGTCCCTTGGCTACACCTTC
CASSPGQGSLGYTF
>TRBV7-3|.|.|TRBJ1-1
TGTGCCAGCAGTTTTACCCCGGACACTGATGCTTTCTTT
CASSFTPDTDAFF
>TRBV5-1|.|TRBD2|TRBJ2-4
TGCGCCAGCAGCTTGATGGGACTAGCGGAAAACATTCAGTACTTC
CASSLMGLAENIQYF
>TRBV7-7|few|TRBD1|TRBJ2-1
TGTGCTAGCAGCTTAGAACTAGGGGGCCTGAATGAGCAGTTCTTC
CASSLELGGLNEQFF
>TRBV29-1|.|.|TRBJ1-1
TGCAGCGTTGCGATGGCGAACACTGAAGCTTTCTTT
CSVAMANTEAFF
>TRBV14|few|TRBD2|TRBJ2-7
TGTGCCAGCAGCCCAAGTAATGCATTAGCGGGAGCCTACGAGCAGTACTTC
CASSPSNALAGAYEQYF
>TRBV7-8|.|TRBD1|TRBJ2-5
TGTGCCAGCAGCCAGGGGACAGCCTATCAAGAGACCCAGTACTTC
CASSQGTAYQETQYF
>TRBV7-9|many|.|TRBJ2-3
TGTGCCAGCAGCTTAATAGGGGCAGATACGCAGTATTTT
CASSLIGADTQYF
>TRBV12-3/TRBV12-4|few|.|TRBJ2-4
TGTGCCAGCAGTTTAGGACGGGGGAACATTCAGTACTTC
CASSLGRGNIQYF
>TRBV7-2|few|.|TRBJ2-5
TGTGCCAGCAGCTGGCAGGGCGGAGTCCAAGAGACCCAGTACTTC
CASSWQGGVQETQYF
>TRBV29-1|.|.|TRBJ1-1
TGCAGCGTTCGCGACAGTAACATGAACACTGAAGCTTTCTTT
CSVRDSNMNTEAFF
>TRBV27|.|.|TRBJ2-2
TGTGCCAGCAGTTACACAGGGTGGAAGAACACCGGGGAGCTGTTTTTT
CASSYTGWKNTGELFF
>TRBV27|.|.|TRBJ2-3
TGTGCCAGCAGTTTAACACTCGCCGGTGATACGCAGTATTTT
CASSLTLAGDTQYF
>TRBV5-8|.|.|TRBJ1-2
TGTGCCAGCAGCTTGTCTTTTATGCTACGGAACTATGGCTACACCTTC
CASSLSFMLRNYGYTF
>TRBV6-5|.|TRBD1|TRBJ2-7
TGTGCCAGCAGTTACCGGACAGGGGGAAGTTACGAGCAGTACTTC
CASSYRTGGSYEQYF
>TRBV9|.|.|TRBJ2-1
.
CASSVGVGSSYNEHFF
>TRBV7-2|few|TRBD1|TRBJ2-7
TGTGCCAGCAGCTCAAGGATCCAGGGGGCATACGAGCAGTACTTC
CASSSRIQGAYEQYF
>TRBV15|.|.|TRBJ2-3
TGTGCCACCAGCAGGGATTTCGGGGCAGATACGCAGTATTTT
CATSRDFGADTQYF
>TRBV12-3/TRBV12-4|few|.|TRBJ2-1
TGTGCCAGCAGAGCTCTAGCAGTTGAGCAGTTCTTC
CASRALAVEQFF
>TRBV7-2|.|.|TRBJ1-3
TGTGCCAGCAGCCCGCCGGACTCTACCGGTGGAAACACCATATATTTT
CASSPPDSTGGNTIYF
>TRBV20-1|.|.|TRBJ1-5
TGCAGTGCTAGTGGGGGGGTCAATCAGCCCCAGCATTTT
CSASGGVNQPQHF
>TRBV6-6|.|TRBD1|TRBJ1-2
TGTGCCAGCAGTCCCGGGACAGCCTCTGACTATGGCTACACCTTC
CASSPGTASDYGYTF
>TRBV7-9|few|TRBD1|TRBJ2-7
TGTGCCAGCAGCCTGGACAGGGAATGGCAGTACTTC
CASSLDREWQYF
>TRBV7-9|.|.|TRBJ2-5
TGTGCCAGCAGCTTAGGCAGGTCCGGAGAAGAGACCCAGTACTTC
CASSLGRSGEETQYF
>TRBV20-1|few|.|TRBJ1-1
TGCAGTGCTAGTTGGAACCGGGTAGCTTTCTTT
CSASWNRVAFF